The source of this T cell receptor (beta chain) is a study of Ad26.COV2.S vaccination and SARS-CoV-2 variants. Specified treatment: approximately 18 received Ad26.COV2.S at low or high dose, single or two shots; roughly 5 received placebo; per-sample allocation not given. The investigators took samples on day 63 after the first vaccine or placebo injection. Concerning this clone: Antigen: not known.

Clones were sequenced by immunoSEQ multiplex PCR, and TCRdb holds only the in-frame ones, with some missing. The sample consists of roughly 300,000 clones, 75% to 90% of them appearing once. Study-level points and caveats: After vaccination, reports described spike-specific CD8+ and CD4+ T cell responses as showing substantial breadth.

The material was peripheral blood, obtained in a trial of Ad26.COV2.S vaccine versus placebo. The source of this sequence is a person aged 18-65 years who received the Ad26.COV2.S COVID-19 vaccine or a placebo.

The CDR3 DNA reads TGTGCCAGCAGCTTGTCGGGACTTAGCACAGATACGCAGTATTTT. The encoded protein is CASSLSGLSTDTQYF. The V call is TRBV7-9, the J call TRBJ2-3, with D possibly TRBD2 on 6 matching bases. The germline gives CDR1 SEHNR, CDR2 FQNEAQ (reference sequence). Trimming took 3 bases from V and 0 from J, leaving 10 bases between them. This CDR3 has 15 residues.